This T cell receptor (beta chain) was documented in a study of T cells in Graves' hyperthyroidism and ophthalmopathy. The table lists this clonotype with many counts. With 2 bases removed from V and 4 bases from J, the gap between germline ends came to 5 bases. There are 12 residues in the CDR3. Germline CDR1 is SNHLY and CDR2 is FYNNEI. RNA transcripts were the template for amplifying TCR beta CDR3 regions. The TCR CDR3 was amplified in a first-round RT-PCR using the HTBI primer set. A single record per CDR3 protein comes from TCRdb applying MiXCR to the multiplex PCR reads. Among 300,000 to 400,000 distinct CDR3 sequences, roughly 20% were seen once, and the ten largest hold 35% to 50%.

Sequencing was performed on blood. The chain couples TRBV2 to TRBJ1-2; TRBD1 might be the D (5 bases). This sequence was found in a man aged 18 to 30 with Graves' ophthalmopathy. For the CDR3, the DNA is TGTGCCAGCAGTGAACAGGGCTATGGCTACACCTTC. It translates to CASSEQGYGYTF. The whole variable domain, remainder taken from reference TRBV2 and TRBJ1-2, is EPEVTQTPSHQVTQMGQEVILRCVPISNHLYFYWYRQILGQKVEFLVSFYNNEISEKSEIFDDQFSVERPDGSNFTLKIRSTKLEDSAMYFCASSEQGYGYTFGSGTRLTVV.